This TCR beta chain came from a study of identical twins. Findings and limits, study-wide: With monozygotic twins, out-of-frame TCR alpha sharing exceeded what models estimated.

TCRdb recomputed calls from the 5' RACE reads with MiXCR, one row per CDR3 protein. The sample comprises about 690,000 distinct CDR3 sequences, less than 25% of which are singletons, and around 4.5% rests with the top ten. All donors were healthy Caucasians. V trimming: 5 bases; J trimming: 2 bases; junction bases outside the gene matches: 8. This CDR3 is 17 amino acids long. This clonotype was recorded at least ten times. Its antigen is unidentified. The same sample was also studied in work on T cells expressing NK-cell markers. As reported in that work: Serological testing identified most of the eight sequenced donors as HCMV-seropositive and one as seronegative. NKG2C+ dominant clonotypes from roughly 6 donors made up about 1.0-8% of CD8+ T cells.

The rearrangement joins TRBV12-3 or TRBV12-4 to TRBJ2-3; TRBD2 agrees at 12 bases. This receptor was identified in a woman under 30 in good health. Sample: PBMCs. The DNA for the CDR3 is TGTGCCAGCAGTCCCCCTAGCGGGAGGGCCTTCACAGATACGCAGTATTTT. Protein sequence: CASSPPSGRAFTDTQYF.